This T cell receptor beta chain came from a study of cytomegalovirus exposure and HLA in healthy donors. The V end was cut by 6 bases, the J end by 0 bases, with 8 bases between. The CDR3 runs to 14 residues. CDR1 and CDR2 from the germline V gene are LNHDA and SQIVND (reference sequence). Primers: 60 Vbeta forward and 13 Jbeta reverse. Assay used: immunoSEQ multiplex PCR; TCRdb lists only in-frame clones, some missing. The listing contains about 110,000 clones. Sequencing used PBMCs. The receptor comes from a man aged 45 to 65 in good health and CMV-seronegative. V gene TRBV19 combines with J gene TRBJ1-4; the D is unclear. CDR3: CASSSRATNEKLFF. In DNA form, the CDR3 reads TGTGCCAGTAGCTCTCGGGCAACTAATGAAAAACTGTTTTTT.